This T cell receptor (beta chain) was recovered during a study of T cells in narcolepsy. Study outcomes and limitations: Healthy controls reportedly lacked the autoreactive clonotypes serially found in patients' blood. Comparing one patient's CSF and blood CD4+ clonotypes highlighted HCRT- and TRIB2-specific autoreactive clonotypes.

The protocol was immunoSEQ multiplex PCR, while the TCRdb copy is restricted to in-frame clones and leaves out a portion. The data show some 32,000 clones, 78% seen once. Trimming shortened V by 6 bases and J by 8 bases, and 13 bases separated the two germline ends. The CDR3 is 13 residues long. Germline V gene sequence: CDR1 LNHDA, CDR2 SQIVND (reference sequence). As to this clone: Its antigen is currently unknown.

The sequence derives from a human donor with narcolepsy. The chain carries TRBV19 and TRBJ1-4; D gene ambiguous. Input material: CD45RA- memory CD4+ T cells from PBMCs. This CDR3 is CASRLGWWEKLFF. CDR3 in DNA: TGTGCCAGTAGACTGGGGTGGTGGGAAAAACTGTTTTTT. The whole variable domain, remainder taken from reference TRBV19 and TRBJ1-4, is DGGITQSPKYLFRKEGQNVTLSCEQNLNHDAMYWYRQDPGQGLRLIYYSQIVNDFQKGDIAEGYSVSREKKESFPLTVTSAQKNPTAFYLCASRLGWWEKLFFGSGTQLSVL.